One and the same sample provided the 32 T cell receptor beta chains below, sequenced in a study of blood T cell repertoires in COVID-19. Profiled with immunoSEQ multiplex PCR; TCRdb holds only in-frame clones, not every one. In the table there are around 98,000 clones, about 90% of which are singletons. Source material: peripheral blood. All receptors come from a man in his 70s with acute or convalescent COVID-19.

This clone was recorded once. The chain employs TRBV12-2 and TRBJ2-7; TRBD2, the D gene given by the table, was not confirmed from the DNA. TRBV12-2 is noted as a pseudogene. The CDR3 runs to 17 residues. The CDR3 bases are TGTGCAAGTCGCTTTTCTCCCGGGCCGAGGAGCGAGCGGGAGCAGTACGTC. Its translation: CASRFSPGPRSEREQYV.

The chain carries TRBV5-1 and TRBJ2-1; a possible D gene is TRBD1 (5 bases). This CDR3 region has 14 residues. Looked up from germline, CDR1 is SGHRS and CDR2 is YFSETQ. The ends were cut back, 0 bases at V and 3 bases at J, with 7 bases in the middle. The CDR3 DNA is TGCGCCAGCAGCTTGGGACAGCTCTACAATGAGCAGTTCTTC. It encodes CASSLGQLYNEQFF.

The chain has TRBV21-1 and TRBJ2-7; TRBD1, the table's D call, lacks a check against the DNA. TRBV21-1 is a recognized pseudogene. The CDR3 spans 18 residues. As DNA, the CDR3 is TGTGCCAGCAGCAAAGCTTGGTTTATGGGGACAGGGGGCGACGAGCAGTACGTC. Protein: CASSKAWFMGTGGDEQYV.

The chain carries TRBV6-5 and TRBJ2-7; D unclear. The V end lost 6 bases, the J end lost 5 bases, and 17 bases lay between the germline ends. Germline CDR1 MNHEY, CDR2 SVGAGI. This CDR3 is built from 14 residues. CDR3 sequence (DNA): TGTGCCAGCAGCCCGACATTGAGAAACAACGAGCAGTACTTC. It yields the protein CASSPTLRNNEQYF.

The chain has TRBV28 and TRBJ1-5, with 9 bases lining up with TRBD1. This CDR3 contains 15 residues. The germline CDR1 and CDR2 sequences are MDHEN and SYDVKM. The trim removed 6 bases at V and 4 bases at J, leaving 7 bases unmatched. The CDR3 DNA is TGTGCCAGCAGAACCGGGACAGGGCCGAATCAGCCCCAGCATTTT. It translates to CASRTGTGPNQPQHF. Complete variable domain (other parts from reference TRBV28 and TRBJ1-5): DVKVTQSSRYLVKRTGEKVFLECVQDMDHENMFWYRQDPGLGLRLIYFSYDVKMKEKGDIPEGYSVSREKKERFSLILESASTNQTSMYLCASRTGTGPNQPQHFGDGTRLSIL.

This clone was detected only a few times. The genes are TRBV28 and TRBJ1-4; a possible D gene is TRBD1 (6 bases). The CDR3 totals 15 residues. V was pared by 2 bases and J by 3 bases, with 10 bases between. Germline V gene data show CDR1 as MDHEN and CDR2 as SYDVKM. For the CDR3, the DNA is TGTGCCAGCAGTTTAAGCCCAGGGGCTAATGAAAAACTGTTTTTT. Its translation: CASSLSPGANEKLFF.

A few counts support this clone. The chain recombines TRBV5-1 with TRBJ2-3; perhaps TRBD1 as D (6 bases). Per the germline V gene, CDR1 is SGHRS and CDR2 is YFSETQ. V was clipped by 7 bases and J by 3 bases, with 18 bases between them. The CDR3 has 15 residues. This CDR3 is CASESSAGATDTQYF. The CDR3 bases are TGCGCCAGCGAAAGTTCCGCAGGGGCTACAGATACGCAGTATTTT.

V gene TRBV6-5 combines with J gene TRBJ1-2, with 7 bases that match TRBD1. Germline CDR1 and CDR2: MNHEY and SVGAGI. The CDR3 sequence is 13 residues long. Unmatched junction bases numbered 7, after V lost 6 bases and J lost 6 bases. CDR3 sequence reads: CASRTGVVDGYTF. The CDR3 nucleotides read TGTGCCAGCAGAACAGGGGTGGTAGATGGCTACACCTTC.

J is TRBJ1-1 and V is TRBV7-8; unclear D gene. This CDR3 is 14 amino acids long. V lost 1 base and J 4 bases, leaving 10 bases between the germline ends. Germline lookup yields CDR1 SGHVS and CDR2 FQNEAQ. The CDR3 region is CASSLGQRSTEAFF. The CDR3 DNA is TGTGCCAGCAGCTTAGGCCAGCGGAGCACTGAAGCTTTCTTT.

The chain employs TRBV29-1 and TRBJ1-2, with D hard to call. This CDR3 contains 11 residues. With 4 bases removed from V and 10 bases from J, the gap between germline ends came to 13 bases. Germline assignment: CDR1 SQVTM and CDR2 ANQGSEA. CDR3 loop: CSVGTVNVYTF. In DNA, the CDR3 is TGCAGCGTTGGGACTGTCAACGTCTACACCTTC.

CDR3 sequence (DNA): TGTGCCAGCAGCCCCGGCGTAGGCGGGGGGCCGTACAATGAGCAGTTCTTC. Protein: CASSPGVGGGPYNEQFF. The chain has TRBV7-8 and TRBJ2-1, with TRBD2 matching 8 bases. The germline gives CDR1 SGHVS, CDR2 FQNEAQ. J lost 4 bases, V lost 5 bases, and 13 bases had no gene match. The CDR3 is made up of 17 amino acids.

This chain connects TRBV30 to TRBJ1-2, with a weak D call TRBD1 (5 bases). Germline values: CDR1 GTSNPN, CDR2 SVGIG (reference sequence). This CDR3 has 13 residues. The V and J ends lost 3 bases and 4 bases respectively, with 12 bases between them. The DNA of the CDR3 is TGTGCCTGGAGAGTCGGGGGAGGCTATGGCTACACCTTC. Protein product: CAWRVGGGYGYTF.

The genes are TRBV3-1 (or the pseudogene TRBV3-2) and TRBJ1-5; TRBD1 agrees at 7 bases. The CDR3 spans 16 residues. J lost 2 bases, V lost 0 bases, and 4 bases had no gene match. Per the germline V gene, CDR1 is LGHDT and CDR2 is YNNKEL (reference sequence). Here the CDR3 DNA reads TGTGCCAGCAGCCAAGATAGCGGACAGGGCAATCAGCCCCAGCATTTT. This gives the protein CASSQDSGQGNQPQHF.

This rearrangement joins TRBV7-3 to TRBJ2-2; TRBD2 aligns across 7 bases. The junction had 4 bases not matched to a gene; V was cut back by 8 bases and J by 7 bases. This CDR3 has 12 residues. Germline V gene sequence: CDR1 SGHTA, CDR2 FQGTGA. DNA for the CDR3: TGTGCCAGCGGATCGGGAGGCGGGGAGCTGTTTTTT. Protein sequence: CASGSGGGELFF.

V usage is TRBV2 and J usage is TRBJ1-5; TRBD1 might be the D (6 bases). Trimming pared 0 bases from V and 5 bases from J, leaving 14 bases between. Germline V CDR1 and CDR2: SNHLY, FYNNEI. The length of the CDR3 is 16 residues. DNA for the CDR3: TGTGCCAGCAGTGAAGCGCTTTACAAGGGGGATCAGCCCCAGCATTTT. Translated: CASSEALYKGDQPQHF.

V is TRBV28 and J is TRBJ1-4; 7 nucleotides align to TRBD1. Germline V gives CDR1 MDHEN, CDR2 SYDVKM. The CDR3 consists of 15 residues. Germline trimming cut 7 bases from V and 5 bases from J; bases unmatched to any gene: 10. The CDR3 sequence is CASTSYGTANEKLFF. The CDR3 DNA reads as TGTGCCAGCACAAGTTACGGGACAGCGAATGAAAAACTGTTTTTT.

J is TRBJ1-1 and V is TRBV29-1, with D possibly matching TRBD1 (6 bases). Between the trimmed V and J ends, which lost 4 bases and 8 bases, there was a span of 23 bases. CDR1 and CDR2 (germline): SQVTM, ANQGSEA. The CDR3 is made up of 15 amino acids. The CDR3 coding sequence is TGCAGCGTTGCCGGGACAAATGGCCTGAACTGGGAAGCTTTCTTT. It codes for CSVAGTNGLNWEAFF.

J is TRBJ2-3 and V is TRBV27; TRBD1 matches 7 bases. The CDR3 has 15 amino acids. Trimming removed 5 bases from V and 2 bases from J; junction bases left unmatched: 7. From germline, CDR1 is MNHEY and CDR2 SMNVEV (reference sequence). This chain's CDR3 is CASSDRDRLTDTQYF. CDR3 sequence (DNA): TGTGCCAGCAGTGACCGGGACAGACTCACAGATACGCAGTATTTT.

The CDR3 DNA reads TGTGCCAGCAGCGTAGGGCGACTGACTGAAGCTTTCTTT. Translation gives CASSVGRLTEAFF. This chain uses TRBV9 with TRBJ1-1; D not resolved. The CDR3 spans 13 residues. Trimming pared 0 bases from V and 5 bases from J, leaving 8 bases between. Germline assignment: CDR1 SGDLS and CDR2 YYNGEE.

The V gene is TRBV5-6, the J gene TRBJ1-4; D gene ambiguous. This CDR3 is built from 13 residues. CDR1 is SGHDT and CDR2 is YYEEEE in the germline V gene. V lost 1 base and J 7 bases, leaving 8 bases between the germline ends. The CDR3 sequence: CASSLQVGEKLFF. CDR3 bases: TGTGCCAGCAGCTTGCAGGTCGGTGAAAAACTGTTTTTT.

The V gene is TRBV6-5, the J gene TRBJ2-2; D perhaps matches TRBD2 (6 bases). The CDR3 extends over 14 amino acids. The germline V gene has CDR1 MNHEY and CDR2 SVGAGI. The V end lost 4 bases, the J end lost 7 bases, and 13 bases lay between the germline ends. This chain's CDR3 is CASSFPSVGGELFF. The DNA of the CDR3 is TGTGCCAGCAGTTTTCCTAGCGTAGGCGGGGAGCTGTTTTTT.

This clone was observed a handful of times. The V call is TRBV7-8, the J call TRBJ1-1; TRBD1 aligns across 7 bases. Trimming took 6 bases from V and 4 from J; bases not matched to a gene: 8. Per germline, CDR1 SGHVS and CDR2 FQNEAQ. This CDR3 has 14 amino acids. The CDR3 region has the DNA TGTGCCAGCAGTCGACAGGGTAGAAGCACTGAAGCTTTCTTT. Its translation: CASSRQGRSTEAFF.

The CDR3 DNA is TGCAGCTCCCGGGACAGTTCGAACACTGAAGCTTTCTTT. Its translation is CSSRDSSNTEAFF. The V and J genes are TRBV29-1 and TRBJ1-1; 7 nucleotides match TRBD1. The CDR3 contains 13 residues. Germline CDR1 SQVTM, CDR2 ANQGSEA. V lost 8 bases and J lost 1; bases outside the gene matches: 7.

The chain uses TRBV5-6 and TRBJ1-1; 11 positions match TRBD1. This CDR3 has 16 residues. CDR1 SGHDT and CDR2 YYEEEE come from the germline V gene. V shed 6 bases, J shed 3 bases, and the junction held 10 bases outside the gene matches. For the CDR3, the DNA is TGTGCCAGCACCCAGGACAGGGGGCCTGGGTACACTGAAGCTTTCTTT. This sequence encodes CASTQDRGPGYTEAFF.

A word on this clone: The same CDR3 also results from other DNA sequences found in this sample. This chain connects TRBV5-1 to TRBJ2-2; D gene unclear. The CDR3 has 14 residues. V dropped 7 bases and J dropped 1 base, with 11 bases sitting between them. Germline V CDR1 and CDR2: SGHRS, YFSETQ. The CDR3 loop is CASRREVNTGELFF. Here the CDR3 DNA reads TGCGCCAGCCGTCGAGAGGTGAACACCGGGGAGCTGTTTTTT.

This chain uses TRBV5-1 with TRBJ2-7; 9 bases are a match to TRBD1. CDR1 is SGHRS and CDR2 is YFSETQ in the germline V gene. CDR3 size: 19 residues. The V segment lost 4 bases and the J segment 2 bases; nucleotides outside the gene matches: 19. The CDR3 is CASSRSGTGSPGETYEQYF. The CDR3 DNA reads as TGCGCCAGCAGCCGCTCCGGGACAGGGAGCCCAGGGGAGACCTACGAGCAGTACTTC.

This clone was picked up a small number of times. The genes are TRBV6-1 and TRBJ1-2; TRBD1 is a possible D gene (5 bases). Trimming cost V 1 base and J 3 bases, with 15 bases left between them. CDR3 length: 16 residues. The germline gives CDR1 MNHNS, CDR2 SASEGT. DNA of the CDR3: TGTGCCAGCAGTGAAGTCTCCGGGGGGACTTACTATGGCTACACCTTC. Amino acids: CASSEVSGGTYYGYTF.

CDR3 nucleotide sequence: TGTGCCAGCTCACCACCGGGACTAGCGGGTGACACGCAGTATTTT. Residues: CASSPPGLAGDTQYF. The gene calls are TRBV18 and TRBJ2-3; TRBD2 matches at 12 bases. V lost 0 bases to trimming and J lost 9 bases; unmatched junction nucleotides: 4. CDR1 is KGHSH and CDR2 is LQKENI in the germline V gene. The CDR3 extends over 15 amino acids.

The CDR3 nucleotides read TGCGCCAGCAGCTCAGGACAGGGGTTCTATTCACCCCTCCACTTT. It translates to CASSSGQGFYSPLHF. The chain carries TRBV5-1 and TRBJ1-6, with TRBD1 matching 9 bases. Germline values: CDR1 SGHRS, CDR2 YFSETQ. The CDR3 extends over 15 amino acids. The V segment lost 3 bases and the J segment 8 bases; nucleotides outside the gene matches: 6.

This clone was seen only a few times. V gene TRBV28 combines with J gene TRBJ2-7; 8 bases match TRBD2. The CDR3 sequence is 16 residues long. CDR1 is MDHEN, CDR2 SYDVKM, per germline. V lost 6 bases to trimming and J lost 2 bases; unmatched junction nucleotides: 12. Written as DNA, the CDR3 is TGTGCCAGCAGCCTATTCGGCGGGGGGACTACCTACGAGCAGTACTTC. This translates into CASSLFGGGTTYEQYF.

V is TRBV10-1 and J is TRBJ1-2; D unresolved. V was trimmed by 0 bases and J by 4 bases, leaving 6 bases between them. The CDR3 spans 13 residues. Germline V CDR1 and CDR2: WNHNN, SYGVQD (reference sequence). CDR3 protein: CASSESGRYGYTF. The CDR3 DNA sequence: TGCGCCAGCAGTGAGTCTGGCCGCTATGGCTACACCTTC.

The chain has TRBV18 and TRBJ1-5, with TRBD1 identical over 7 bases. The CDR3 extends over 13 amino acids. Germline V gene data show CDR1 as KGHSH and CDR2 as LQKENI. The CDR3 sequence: CVQKGQLEEPQHF. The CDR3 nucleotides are TGTGTACAGAAGGGACAGCTCGAGGAGCCCCAGCATTTT.